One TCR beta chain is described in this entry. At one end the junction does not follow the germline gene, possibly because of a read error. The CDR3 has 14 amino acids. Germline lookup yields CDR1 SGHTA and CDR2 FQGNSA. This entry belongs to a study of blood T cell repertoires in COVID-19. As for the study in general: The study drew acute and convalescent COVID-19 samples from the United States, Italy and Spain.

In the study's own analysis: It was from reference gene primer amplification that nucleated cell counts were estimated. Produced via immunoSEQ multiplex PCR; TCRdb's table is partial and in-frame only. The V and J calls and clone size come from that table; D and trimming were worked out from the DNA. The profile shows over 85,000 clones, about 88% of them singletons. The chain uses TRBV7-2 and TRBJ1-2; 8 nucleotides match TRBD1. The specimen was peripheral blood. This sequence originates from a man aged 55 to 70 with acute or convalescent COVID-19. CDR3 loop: CASSLGQANNGYTF. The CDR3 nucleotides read TGTGCCAGCAGCTTGGGACAGGCTAACAATGGCTACACCTTC.